This T cell receptor delta chain was found in a study of Vδ1+ human thymocytes. Whole-study results and caveats: Thymic TRG and TRD repertoires appeared highly polyclonal, with Gaussian CDR3 length distributions. Bulk repertoire data may be misinterpreted because of unexpected Vdelta2 sequences. Around a fifth of thymic delta-chain sequences were Vdelta2, with few Vdelta3, unlike blood Vdelta1+ controls.

The template was reverse-transcribed extracted RNA. CDR3 amplicons came from multiplex PCR with pooled V-gene forward and constant-region reverse primers. TCRdb re-called the multiplex PCR reads through CATT. This table has 45,000 to 60,000 delta-chain clones, over 12% appearing once. Germline V gives CDR1 TSWWSYY, CDR2 QGS. The CDR3 covers 15 residues. Trimming removed 3 bases at V and 2 bases at J, with 13 bases between. This clone was counted only a few times. What it binds is not known. Alphabeta T cells were depleted, then CD3+ Vdelta1+ Vdelta2- thymocytes were FACS-sorted. The origin of this receptor is a girl in the first two years of life who had congenital heart surgery. The chain employs TRDV1 and TRDJ1, with D tentatively TRDD2 (5 bases). The sequencing input was Vdelta1+ gamma-delta thymocytes from the thymus. The sample's subset: FACS-sorted CD3+ TCRalphabeta- TCRVdelta1+ TCRVdelta2- thymocytes. The CDR3 bases are TGTGCTCTTGGGGACCTACTTCCCATAACCGATAAACTCATCTTT. Residues: CALGDLLPITDKLIF.